A single sample is the source of the 10 T cell receptor beta chains below, sequenced in a study of breast tumors, draining lymph nodes, adjacent tissues. MiXCR was run by TCRdb on the multiplex PCR reads, yielding one entry per CDR3 protein. The sample holds around 130,000 distinct CDR3 sequences, just under 20% seen once. Breast cancer patients provided tissue from their axillary draining lymph nodes. Sequences were obtained from axillary lymph node tissue. The receptors here all came from a female donor with breast cancer. Some clones in this sample may be carry-over from other donors' samples.

This clonotype was seen ten or more times. V is TRBV9 and J is TRBJ2-7; 7 bases agree with TRBD2. CDR1 is SGDLS and CDR2 is YYNGEE in the germline V gene. The CDR3 is 15 residues long. J lost 0 bases, V lost 4 bases, and 7 bases had no gene match. The CDR3 reads CASSPRDYPSYEQYF. CDR3 bases: TGTGCCAGCAGCCCAAGGGACTACCCCTCCTACGAGCAGTACTTC.

This chain links TRBV15 with TRBJ1-1, with 8 bases fitting TRBD1. Germline V gene data show CDR1 as LNHNV and CDR2 as YYDKDF (reference sequence). The CDR3 extends over 15 amino acids. With 4 bases clipped from V and 0 bases from J, the junction kept 4 bases outside the gene matches. The chain's CDR3 is CATSKRQGMNTEAFF. CDR3 coding DNA: TGTGCCACCAGCAAGCGACAGGGGATGAACACTGAAGCTTTCTTT.

This clonotype was observed many times. The rearrangement links TRBV6-2 or TRBV6-3 to TRBJ2-7, with D tentatively TRBD1 (7 bases). There are 15 residues in the CDR3. Between the trimmed V and J ends, which lost 3 bases and 5 bases, there was a span of 17 bases. Germline lookup yields CDR1 MNHEY and CDR2 SVGEGT. For the CDR3, the DNA is TGTGCCAGCAGTTATGGGGGGACAGTGGTCCACGAGCAGTACTTC. Translation gives CASSYGGTVVHEQYF.

This clonotype has ten or more counts. This chain links TRBV15 with TRBJ2-7, with D tentatively TRBD1 (6 bases). The CDR3 extends over 13 amino acids. V was cut by 3 bases and J by 4 bases, with 10 bases left in between. Germline V gene lookup returns CDR1 LNHNV and CDR2 YYDKDF (reference sequence). CDR3 amino acids: CATSSEGQYEQYF. CDR3 sequence (DNA): TGTGCCACCAGCAGCGAAGGACAGTACGAGCAGTACTTC. Complete variable domain (other parts from reference TRBV15 and TRBJ2-7): DAMVIQNPRYQVTQFGKPVTLSCSQTLNHNVMYWYQQKSSQAPKLLFHYYDKDFNNEADTPDNFQSRRPNTSFCFLDIRSPGLGDTAMYLCATSSEGQYEQYFGPGTRLTVT.

The chain combines TRBV11-1 with TRBJ2-3; 7 nucleotides align to TRBD1. The CDR3 has 17 amino acids. The V and J ends lost 2 bases and 2 bases, in that order; junction bases with no gene match: 10. Germline V CDR1 and CDR2: SGHAT, FQDESV (reference sequence). In DNA, the CDR3 is TGTGCCAGCAGCTTAACAGGGGTTGGGTTGTCCACAGATACGCAGTATTTT. The encoded protein is CASSLTGVGLSTDTQYF.

Regarding this clonotype: One base away lies a much larger clone, so this may be a sequencing read error. DNA for the CDR3: TGTGCCAGTAGTACACCGGGACAGCTTACCAATCAGCCCCGGCATTTT. Protein sequence: CASSTPGQLTNQPRHF. The chain carries TRBV19 and TRBJ1-5; 7 bases line up with TRBD1. In germline, CDR1 is LNHDA, CDR2 SQIVND (reference sequence). The CDR3 length is 16 residues.

This clonotype was counted ten times or more. The chain links TRBV7-2 to TRBJ1-3, with a possible D match to TRBD1 (5 bases). CDR1 SGHTA and CDR2 FQGNSA come from the germline V gene. The CDR3 runs to 14 residues. V lost 5 bases, J lost 0 bases, and 8 bases lay in between. CDR3 region: CASSGGNSGNTIYF. The DNA for the CDR3 is TGTGCCAGCAGCGGGGGAAACTCTGGAAACACCATATATTTT.

The V call is TRBV28, the J call TRBJ2-7; the match to TRBD2 covers 8 bases. This CDR3 comprises 15 residues. V gave up 3 bases and J gave up 6 bases; unmatched junction bases: 10. CDR1 is MDHEN and CDR2 is SYDVKM in the germline V gene. CDR3 nucleotide sequence: TGTGCCAGCAGTTTCTATACCGGGACTAGTACCGAGCAGTACTTC. Translating gives CASSFYTGTSTEQYF.

This clonotype appeared many times. This chain links TRBV10-2 with TRBJ2-4; no firm D call. Per the germline V gene, CDR1 is WSHSY and CDR2 is SAAADI. Trimming took off 5 bases at V and 1 base at J, with 9 bases between the two ends. CDR3 length equals 14 residues. The CDR3 nucleotides read TGCGCCAGCAGTTCAAGTGGGGCCAAAAACATTCAGTACTTC. Protein sequence: CASSSSGAKNIQYF.

This clonotype was recorded many times. The chain combines TRBV20-1 with TRBJ2-7; possibly TRBD2 for D (7 bases). This CDR3 spans 14 amino acids. V shed 5 bases and J shed 2 bases, with 16 bases lying between them. Germline CDR1 DFQATT, CDR2 SNEGSKA (reference sequence). This CDR3 reads CSAGWGEGAYEQYF. The CDR3 bases are TGCAGTGCTGGGTGGGGGGAGGGGGCCTACGAGCAGTACTTC.